Below, 14 T cell receptor beta chains from the same sample are listed, as sequenced in a study of blood T cell repertoires in COVID-19. Here immunoSEQ multiplex PCR was the method, and the copy in TCRdb shows in-frame clones only, minus some. The sample shows 120,000 to 150,000 clones, about 77% of them seen only once. Sequenced sample: peripheral blood. These receptors were obtained from a man aged 55 to 70 with acute or convalescent COVID-19.

The count of this clone is one. Additional DNA sequences in this sample encode the identical CDR3. The CDR3 DNA follows: TGTGCCAGCTCACCCCCAGGGGGCCTGGAGACCCAGTACTTC. Amino acid sequence: CASSPPGGLETQYF. This rearrangement joins TRBV18 to TRBJ2-5, with 8 bases fitting TRBD1. The CDR3 sequence is 14 residues long. CDR1 is KGHSH and CDR2 is LQKENI in the germline V gene. V was clipped by 3 bases and J by 5 bases; unmatched bases: 5.

The chain combines TRBV14 with TRBJ2-5; 7 bases map to TRBD1. The length of the CDR3 is 15 residues. The junction had 6 bases not matched to a gene; V was cut back by 0 bases and J by 5 bases. Germline V CDR1 and CDR2: SGHDN, FVKESK. In nucleotides, the CDR3 is TGTGCCAGCAGCCAAGATCTGGCAGGGGGTGAGACCCAGTACTTC. Its protein product is CASSQDLAGGETQYF. Drawing the rest from reference TRBV14 and TRBJ2-5, the complete variable domain is EAGVTQFPSHSVIEKGQTVTLRCDPISGHDNLYWYRRVMGKEIKFLLHFVKESKQDESGMPNNRFLAERTGGTYSTLKVQPAELEDSGVYFCASSQDLAGGETQYFGPGTRLLVL.

This chain connects TRBV5-4 to TRBJ2-7; TRBD1 matches at 8 bases. Germline CDR1 is SGHNT and CDR2 is YYREEE (reference sequence). The CDR3 totals 13 residues. The J segment lost 4 bases and the V segment lost 3 bases, leaving 3 bases of the junction unmatched. The CDR3, as DNA: TGTGCCAGCAGCTCAGGGGGCAGGTACGAGCAGTACTTC. Protein product: CASSSGGRYEQYF.

This chain links TRBV7-9 with TRBJ2-1; the match to TRBD2 covers 10 bases. This CDR3 comprises 16 residues. J gave up 3 bases and V 1 base, and 3 bases lay outside the gene matches. CDR1 and CDR2 from the germline V gene are SEHNR and FQNEAQ (reference sequence). The CDR3 region is CASSLDRTSGYNEQFF. For the CDR3, the DNA is TGTGCCAGCAGCTTAGATCGGACTAGCGGCTACAATGAGCAGTTCTTC.

The CDR3 coding sequence is TGCGCCAGCAGGGGCGGGATAGCGGGAGAGGGGGAGACCCAGTACTTC. It encodes CASRGGIAGEGETQYF. V and J are TRBV10-2 and TRBJ2-5; 9 nucleotides align to TRBD2. Trimming cost V 6 bases and J 5 bases; bases outside gene matches: 13. The V gene's germline CDR1 is WSHSY and CDR2 SAAADI. CDR3 size: 16 residues.

The chain uses TRBV4-2 and TRBJ2-7, with 9 bases that match TRBD2. CDR3 length equals 15 residues. Trimming removed 0 bases from V and 2 bases from J; junction bases left unmatched: 2. CDR1 LGHNA and CDR2 YNFKEQ come from the germline V gene. CDR3 DNA: TGTGCCAGCAGCCAAGAGCTAGCGGGACCCTACGAGCAGTACTTC. It translates to CASSQELAGPYEQYF.

The chain uses TRBV3-1 (or the pseudogene TRBV3-2) and TRBJ2-5; 15 bases are shared with TRBD2. Trimming cost V 4 bases and J 5 bases; bases outside gene matches: 8. Germline V gene lookup returns CDR1 LGHDT and CDR2 YNNKEL (reference sequence). This CDR3 spans 17 amino acids. CDR3 in amino acids: CASSPNGLAGGGETQYF. The CDR3 DNA follows: TGTGCCAGCAGCCCCAACGGACTAGCGGGAGGGGGGGAGACCCAGTACTTC.

The V call is TRBV11-2, the J call TRBJ2-7; 7 nucleotides agree with TRBD2. After removal of 2 bases from V and 3 bases from J, the junction contained 7 bases not matched to a gene. This CDR3 spans 15 amino acids. Germline-derived CDR1 and CDR2 are SGHAT and FQNNGV. For the CDR3, the DNA is TGTGCCAGCAGCTTATCGGCGGGAGCGTTCTACGAGCAGTACTTC. Translated, it gives CASSLSAGAFYEQYF.

The CDR3 region has the DNA TGTGCCAGCAGCTGGTCCCCTAGCTCCTACGAGCAGTACTTC. It encodes CASSWSPSSYEQYF. The rearrangement joins TRBV7-9 to TRBJ2-7; D remains ambiguous. Germline CDR1 SEHNR, CDR2 FQNEAQ (reference sequence). CDR3 length equals 14 residues. The V and J ends lost 4 bases and 0 bases respectively, with 10 bases between them. Filled out from reference TRBV7-9 and TRBJ2-7, the complete variable domain reads DTGVSQNPRHKITKRGQNVTFRCDPISEHNRLYWYRQTLGQGPEFLTYFQNEAQLEKSRLLSDRFSAERPKGSFSTLEIQRTEQGDSAMYLCASSWSPSSYEQYFGPGTRLTVT.

The chain carries TRBV27 and TRBJ2-7; TRBD1 is a possible D gene (6 bases). V lost 4 bases and J 5 bases, leaving 9 bases between the germline ends. There are 12 residues in the CDR3. Germline-derived CDR1 and CDR2 are MNHEY and SMNVEV (reference sequence). The CDR3 DNA is TGTGCCAGCAGTTCCCAGGGGAACGAGCAGTACTTC. Translated: CASSSQGNEQYF.

The chain employs TRBV7-2 and TRBJ2-2; tentative D call: TRBD1 (5 bases). The CDR3 runs to 16 residues. Trimming pared 6 bases from V and 0 bases from J, leaving 14 bases between. Germline CDR1 reads SGHTA; CDR2 reads FQGNSA. In DNA, the CDR3 is TGTGCCAGCAGAAGAAACCGACAGACGAACACCGGGGAGCTGTTTTTT. It translates to CASRRNRQTNTGELFF.

The chain has TRBV7-3 and TRBJ2-2; 9 nucleotides match TRBD2. This CDR3 is 16 amino acids long. Germline V gene sequence: CDR1 SGHTA, CDR2 FQGTGA. Losses at the gene ends were 3 bases for V and 4 bases for J; bases not matched to a gene: 6. The CDR3 nucleotides read TGTGCCAGCAGCTTGAGCGGGAGGTCCCTCACCGGGGAGCTGTTTTTT. Its translation: CASSLSGRSLTGELFF. Filled out from reference TRBV7-3 and TRBJ2-2, the complete variable domain reads GAGVSQTPSNKVTEKGKYVELRCDPISGHTALYWYRQSLGQGPEFLIYFQGTGAADDSGLPNDRFFAVRPEGSVSTLKIQRTERGDSAVYLCASSLSGRSLTGELFFGEGSRLTVL.

The chain couples TRBV18 to TRBJ1-2, with unresolved D. This CDR3 spans 15 amino acids. V was pared by 3 bases and J by 2 bases, with 13 bases between. Germline V lookup: CDR1 KGHSH, CDR2 LQKENI. CDR3 amino acids: CASSPGVQSNYGYTF. The CDR3 DNA reads as TGTGCCAGCTCACCGGGCGTCCAATCGAACTATGGCTACACCTTC.

This chain uses TRBV19 with TRBJ2-7; the match to TRBD2 covers 11 bases. Germline values: CDR1 LNHDA, CDR2 SQIVND (reference sequence). The CDR3 is 16 amino acids. J was trimmed by 1 base and V by 5 bases; bases with no gene match: 7. The CDR3 nucleotides are TGTGCCAGTAGTTGGGGGGGGACTAGCGGATCCTACGAGCAGTACTTC. Its protein product is CASSWGGTSGSYEQYF. Drawing the rest from reference TRBV19 and TRBJ2-7, the complete variable domain is DGGITQSPKYLFRKEGQNVTLSCEQNLNHDAMYWYRQDPGQGLRLIYYSQIVNDFQKGDIAEGYSVSREKKESFPLTVTSAQKNPTAFYLCASSWGGTSGSYEQYFGPGTRLTVT.